The sample holds many counts of the clone carrying this T cell receptor beta chain. As yet, its antigen is unknown. This entry belongs to a study of Graves' ophthalmopathy and Graves' hyperthyroidism. Overall study context: Peripheral blood samples were taken at initial diagnosis, before any treatment. Findings of the study overall: Ophthalmopathy progression cases were predicted by the model with roughly 70% sensitivity and around 72% specificity.

V shed 8 bases, J shed 4 bases, and the junction held 14 bases outside the gene matches. Germline V lookup: CDR1 LNHDA, CDR2 SQIVND (reference sequence). This CDR3 region has 16 residues. Enrolled hyperthyroidism patients had a new diagnosis, a duration under 2 months, and an age of 18 to 65. The diagnosis was founded upon clinical symptoms, serum thyroxine, TRAb, thyroid ultrasound and orbital computed tomography. RNA transcripts were the template, and TCR beta CDR3 regions were amplified from them. Scientists carried out first-round RT-PCR using HTBI primers and then a second-round multiplex PCR. TCRdb reprocessed the multiplex PCR reads with MiXCR, giving one entry per CDR3 protein. This table holds approximately 380,000 distinct CDR3 sequences, roughly 20% found once.

The sample consisted of peripheral blood. This chain uses TRBV19 with TRBJ1-5, with 7 bases that match TRBD1. This clonotype was obtained from a young woman with stable Graves' hyperthyroidism. The CDR3 DNA reads as TGTGCCAGTCTACCCTTTGGACAGGCATGGAATCAGCCCCAGCATTTT. Translated: CASLPFGQAWNQPQHF. Looking up the rest from reference TRBV19 and TRBJ1-5 gives the full variable domain: DGGITQSPKYLFRKEGQNVTLSCEQNLNHDAMYWYRQDPGQGLRLIYYSQIVNDFQKGDIAEGYSVSREKKESFPLTVTSAQKNPTAFYLCASLPFGQAWNQPQHFGDGTRLSIL.